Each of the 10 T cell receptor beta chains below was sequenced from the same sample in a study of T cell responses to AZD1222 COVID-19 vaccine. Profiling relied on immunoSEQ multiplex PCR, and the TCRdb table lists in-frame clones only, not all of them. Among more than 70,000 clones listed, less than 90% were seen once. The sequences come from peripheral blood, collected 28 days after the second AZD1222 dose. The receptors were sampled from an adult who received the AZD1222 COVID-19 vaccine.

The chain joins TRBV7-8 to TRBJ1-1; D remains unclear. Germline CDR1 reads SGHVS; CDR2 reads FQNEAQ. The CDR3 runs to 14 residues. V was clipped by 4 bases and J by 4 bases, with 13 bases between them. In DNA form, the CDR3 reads TGTGCCAGCAGCTGGCGGAGGGAGGTCACTGAAGCTTTCTTT. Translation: CASSWRREVTEAFF.

CDR3: CASSQGGFEKLFF. CDR3 bases: TGTGCCAGCAGCCAAGGGGGTTTTGAAAAACTGTTTTTT. This chain links TRBV14 with TRBJ1-4, with D hard to call. Germline CDR1 SGHDN, CDR2 FVKESK. The length of the CDR3 is 13 residues. The germline V and J ends were trimmed by 1 base and 7 bases, with 7 bases remaining between them.

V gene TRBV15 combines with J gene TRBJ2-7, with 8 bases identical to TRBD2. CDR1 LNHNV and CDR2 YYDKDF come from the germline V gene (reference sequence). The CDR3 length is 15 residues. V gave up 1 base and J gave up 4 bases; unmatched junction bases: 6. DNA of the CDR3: TGTGCCACCAGCAGAGGTGGCGGGGGGAGATACGAGCAGTACTTC. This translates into CATSRGGGGRYEQYF.

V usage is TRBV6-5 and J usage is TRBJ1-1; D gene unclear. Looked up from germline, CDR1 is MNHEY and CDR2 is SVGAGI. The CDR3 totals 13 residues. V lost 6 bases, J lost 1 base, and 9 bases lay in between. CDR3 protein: CASSRRTNTEAFF. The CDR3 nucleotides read TGTGCCAGCAGCCGACGCACGAACACTGAAGCTTTCTTT.

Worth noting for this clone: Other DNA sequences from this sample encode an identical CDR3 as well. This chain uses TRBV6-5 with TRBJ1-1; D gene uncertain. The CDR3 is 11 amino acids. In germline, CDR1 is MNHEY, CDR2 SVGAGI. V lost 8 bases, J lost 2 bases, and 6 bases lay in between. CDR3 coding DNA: TGTGCCAGCCGTCAAAACACTGAAGCTTTCTTT. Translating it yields CASRQNTEAFF.

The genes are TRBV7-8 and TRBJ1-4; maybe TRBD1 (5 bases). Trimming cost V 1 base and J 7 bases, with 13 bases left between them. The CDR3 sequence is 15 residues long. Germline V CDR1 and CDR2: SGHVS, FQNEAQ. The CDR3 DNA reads TGTGCCAGCAGCTTAGGGAGGGGTTTGGGTGAAAAACTGTTTTTT. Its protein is CASSLGRGLGEKLFF.

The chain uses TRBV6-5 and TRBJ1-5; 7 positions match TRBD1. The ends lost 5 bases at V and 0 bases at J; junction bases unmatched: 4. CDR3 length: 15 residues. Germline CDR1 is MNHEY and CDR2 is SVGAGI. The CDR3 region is CASSTTGISNQPQHF. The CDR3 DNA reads TGTGCCAGCAGTACGACAGGGATTAGCAATCAGCCCCAGCATTTT.

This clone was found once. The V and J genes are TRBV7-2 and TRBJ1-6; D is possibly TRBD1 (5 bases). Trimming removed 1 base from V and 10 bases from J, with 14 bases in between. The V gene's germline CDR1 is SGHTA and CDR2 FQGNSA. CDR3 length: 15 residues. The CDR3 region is CASSLVAGPQSPLHF. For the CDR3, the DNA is TGTGCCAGCAGCTTAGTGGCAGGGCCACAGTCACCCCTCCACTTT.

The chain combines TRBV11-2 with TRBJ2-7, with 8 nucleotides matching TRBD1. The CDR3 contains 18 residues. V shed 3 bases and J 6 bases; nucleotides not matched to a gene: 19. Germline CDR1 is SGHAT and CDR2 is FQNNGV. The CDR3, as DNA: TGTGCCAGCAGCTTTTACGGGACAGGAGGGGGGCCTGGGAGCGAGCAGTACTTC. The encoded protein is CASSFYGTGGGPGSEQYF.

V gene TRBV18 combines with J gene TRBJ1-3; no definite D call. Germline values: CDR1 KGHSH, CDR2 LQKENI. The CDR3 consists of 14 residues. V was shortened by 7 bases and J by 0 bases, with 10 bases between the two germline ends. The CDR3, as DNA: TGTGCCAGCTACCCGGACCTCTCTGGAAACACCATATATTTT. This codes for CASYPDLSGNTIYF.